This T cell receptor (beta chain) was captured by sequencing in a study of T cells in Graves' hyperthyroidism and ophthalmopathy. Background on the study: Any treatment followed the collection of peripheral blood at initial diagnosis.

Study conclusions and caveats: Appearing also in blood were most of the thyroid clonotypes expanded above 0.001.

Note on this clonotype: No antigen is known for it.

Researchers took RNA transcripts and amplified the TCR beta CDR3 regions from them. The TCR CDR3 was amplified in a first-round RT-PCR using the HTBI primer set. TCRdb fed the multiplex PCR reads into MiXCR, producing one record per CDR3 protein. The sample yields 500,000 to 700,000 distinct CDR3 sequences, around 17% seen once. This CDR3 has 10 amino acids. Trimming cost V 6 bases and J 6 bases, with 5 bases left between them. The germline V gene has CDR1 MNHNS and CDR2 SASEGT. The chain links TRBV6-1 to TRBJ1-1; no reliable D call. This clonotype was obtained from a woman younger than 35 with Graves' hyperthyroidism. Input material: blood. CDR3 in amino acids: CASRGAEAFF. The DNA of the CDR3 is TGTGCCAGCAGGGGAGCTGAAGCTTTCTTT.